The 30 T cell receptor beta chains reported below all come from one sample, sequenced in a study of shared clonotypes between healthy human individuals. Profiled with immunoSEQ multiplex PCR; TCRdb holds only in-frame clones, not every one. Among roughly 490,000 clones listed, roughly four fifths were seen once. Sequenced: PBMCs. The receptors were sampled from a woman between 40 and 55 years old in good health. Some clones in this sample may be carry-over from other donors' samples.

This clone has at least ten counts. Written as DNA, the CDR3 is TGCGCCAGCAGCTCCCTATTCGTACAGGGTACTGAGACCACCTTC. It specifies CASSSLFVQGTETTF. The chain links TRBV5-1 to TRBJ1-2, with D perhaps matching TRBD1 (6 bases). The V gene lost 3 bases and the J gene lost 13 bases, with 25 bases spanning the gap. Germline V gene sequence: CDR1 SGHRS, CDR2 YFSETQ. This CDR3 spans 15 amino acids.

The rearrangement links TRBV7-9 to TRBJ2-7, with no clear D. Trimming shortened V by 5 bases and J by 6 bases, and 17 bases separated the two germline ends. From germline, CDR1 is SEHNR and CDR2 FQNEAQ (reference sequence). The CDR3 contains 14 residues. The CDR3 DNA follows: TGTGCCAGCAGCCGTATGGCCGAACGAGCCGAGCAGTACTTC. Protein sequence: CASSRMAERAEQYF.

The CDR3 DNA reads as TGTGCCAGCAGCTTCCCTAGCGGGAGGTGGGCGGCCAAAAACATTCAGTACTTC. Translated: CASSFPSGRWAAKNIQYF. The gene calls are TRBV7-2 and TRBJ2-4, with 11 bases that match TRBD2. Trimming removed 3 bases from V and 1 base from J; junction bases left unmatched: 8. The CDR3 extends over 18 amino acids. Germline V gene data show CDR1 as SGHTA and CDR2 as FQGNSA. Full variable domain (remainder filled in from reference TRBV7-2 and TRBJ2-4): GAGVSQSPSNKVTEKGKDVELRCDPISGHTALYWYRQSLGQGLEFLIYFQGNSAPDKSGLPSDRFSAERTGGSVSTLTIQRTQQEDSAVYLCASSFPSGRWAAKNIQYFGAGTRLSVL.

The chain carries TRBV6-1 and TRBJ2-7; maybe TRBD1 (6 bases). The germline CDR1 and CDR2 sequences are MNHNS and SASEGT. Trimming removed 8 bases at V and 4 bases at J, with 15 bases between. CDR3 length: 13 residues. The DNA of the CDR3 is TGTGCCAGCCTGGGAACAGGGCCTTACGAGCAGTACTTC. Translation: CASLGTGPYEQYF.

V is TRBV15 and J is TRBJ2-7; TRBD2 agrees at 8 bases. J was trimmed by 6 bases and V by 2 bases; bases with no gene match: 6. The CDR3 sequence is 14 residues long. CDR1 and CDR2 from the germline V gene are LNHNV and YYDKDF (reference sequence). The CDR3 region has the DNA TGTGCCACCAGCAGAACTAGCGGAGAGGGCGAGCAGTACTTC. Its translation is CATSRTSGEGEQYF.

This clone was recorded once. The rearrangement uses TRBV30 and TRBJ2-7, with D perhaps matching TRBD2 (7 bases). Germline CDR1 GTSNPN, CDR2 SVGIG (reference sequence). There are 14 residues in the CDR3. V gave up 0 bases and J gave up 2 bases, with 11 bases separating them. The CDR3 sequence: CAWSVRGGTYEQYF. In DNA, the CDR3 is TGTGCCTGGAGTGTAAGGGGGGGAACCTACGAGCAGTACTTC.

This rearrangement joins TRBV7-2 to TRBJ2-7; D is tentatively TRBD1 or TRBD2 (5 bases each). V was cut by 3 bases and J by 3 bases, with 12 bases left in between. The CDR3 is 14 amino acids. CDR1 and CDR2 from the germline V gene are SGHTA and FQGNSA. The CDR3 DNA follows: TGTGCCAGCAGCTTCGGACTGGGGCGCTACGAGCAGTACTTC. Protein sequence: CASSFGLGRYEQYF.

In this sample, this clone turned up a few times. The CDR3: CASSYSADSYGYTF. In DNA, the CDR3 is TGTGCCAGCAGTTATTCGGCCGACTCCTATGGCTACACCTTC. The V and J genes are TRBV6-5 and TRBJ1-2; D gene ambiguous. The CDR3 length is 14 residues. Between the trimmed V and J ends, which lost 3 bases and 4 bases, there was a span of 12 bases. CDR1 and CDR2 from the germline V gene are MNHEY and SVGAGI.

V and J are TRBV6-5 and TRBJ2-3; 7 bases match TRBD2. CDR3 length equals 15 residues. Trimming at V came to 6 bases and at J to 1 base, leaving 7 bases not matched to a gene. Germline loops: CDR1 MNHEY, CDR2 SVGAGI. The chain's CDR3 is CASSLGSGGTDTQYF. DNA for the CDR3: TGTGCCAGCAGCCTCGGGAGCGGGGGCACAGATACGCAGTATTTT.

The V call is TRBV28, the J call TRBJ1-5; TRBD1 agrees at 7 bases. CDR3 size: 16 residues. Per germline, CDR1 MDHEN and CDR2 SYDVKM. The J segment lost 5 bases and the V segment lost 4 bases, leaving 11 bases of the junction unmatched. CDR3 nucleotides: TGTGCCAGCAGTTCCCTTGCCAGGGGGTTTGATCAGCCCCAGCATTTT. Translation: CASSSLARGFDQPQHF.

V is TRBV4-2 and J is TRBJ2-7; 10 bases are a match to TRBD2. The CDR3 totals 15 residues. Looked up from germline, CDR1 is LGHNA and CDR2 is YNFKEQ. J lost 2 bases, V lost 4 bases, and 5 bases had no gene match. The CDR3 protein is CASSPGLAAAYEQYF. As DNA, the CDR3 is TGTGCCAGCAGCCCAGGACTAGCGGCGGCCTACGAGCAGTACTTC.

About this clone: Since a far larger clone is one base different, this is likely a read error. This chain links TRBV18 with TRBJ1-5; D may be TRBD1 (5 bases). Germline assignment: CDR1 KGHSH and CDR2 LQKENI. CDR3 length: 14 amino acids. DNA of the CDR3: TGTGCCAGCTCACCACCGGGGGGGAATCGGCCCCAGCATTTT. Translation gives CASSPPGGNRPQHF.

The count of this clone is one. The V and J genes are TRBV28 and TRBJ1-5, with D possibly matching TRBD1 (5 bases). The CDR3 sequence is 19 residues long. Germline V gene data show CDR1 as MDHEN and CDR2 as SYDVKM. V lost 5 bases and J lost 3, with 26 bases in between. CDR3 bases: TGTGCCAGCAGTGGGGCGCCGGGAACATCTGGAGAACTCAATCAGCCCCAGCATTTT. Protein product: CASSGAPGTSGELNQPQHF.

This chain joins TRBV5-1 and TRBJ2-3; 9 positions agree with TRBD2. The CDR3 is made up of 14 amino acids. Germline loops: CDR1 SGHRS, CDR2 YFSETQ. V lost 4 bases and J lost 6; bases outside the gene matches: 6. The chain's CDR3 is CASSQRGEWDTQYF. The CDR3, as DNA: TGCGCCAGCAGCCAGCGGGGGGAATGGGATACGCAGTATTTT.

The chain uses TRBV29-1 and TRBJ2-3; no definite D call. With 7 bases removed from V and 0 bases from J, the gap between germline ends came to 2 bases. Germline V CDR1 and CDR2: SQVTM, ANQGSEA. The CDR3 has 10 residues. CDR3 in amino acids: CSASTDTQYF. The CDR3 DNA reads TGCAGCGCGAGCACAGATACGCAGTATTTT.

V and J are TRBV28 and TRBJ1-2, with D perhaps matching TRBD1 (5 bases). This CDR3 has 14 residues. In germline, CDR1 is MDHEN, CDR2 SYDVKM. Trimming pared 2 bases from V and 5 bases from J, leaving 12 bases between. DNA for the CDR3: TGTGCCAGCAGTTTACGACAGAAAATTTATGGCTACACCTTC. Protein: CASSLRQKIYGYTF.

The rearrangement joins TRBV9 to TRBJ2-1; 14 bases fit TRBD2. This CDR3 region has 19 residues. CDR1 is SGDLS and CDR2 is YYNGEE in the germline V gene. The V gene end was trimmed by 0 bases and the J gene end by 7 bases; junction bases not matched to a gene: 12. The CDR3 reads CASSVAGWGLAGDGNEQFF. In DNA form, the CDR3 reads TGTGCCAGCAGCGTAGCTGGGTGGGGACTAGCGGGAGACGGAAATGAGCAGTTCTTC.

The chain links TRBV7-2 to TRBJ2-6; D unclear. Trimming shortened V by 2 bases and J by 2 bases, and 7 bases separated the two germline ends. The CDR3 totals 15 residues. Germline V lookup: CDR1 SGHTA, CDR2 FQGNSA. Written as DNA, the CDR3 is TGTGCCAGCAGCTTAATGGCCACTGGGGCCAACGTCCTGACTTTC. This encodes CASSLMATGANVLTF.

A few counts support this clone. This chain uses TRBV2 with TRBJ1-4; the match to TRBD1 covers 7 bases. The CDR3 contains 13 residues. Trimming took 6 bases from V and 5 from J; bases not matched to a gene: 3. Germline V gives CDR1 SNHLY, CDR2 FYNNEI. CDR3: CASSGTANEKLFF. CDR3 in DNA: TGTGCCAGCAGCGGGACAGCAAATGAAAAACTGTTTTTT.

This chain links TRBV19 with TRBJ1-5; tentative D call: TRBD1 (6 bases). Trimming left V 2 bases short and J 7 bases short, with 15 bases between. Germline V lookup: CDR1 LNHDA, CDR2 SQIVND (reference sequence). This CDR3 has 15 residues. The CDR3 DNA reads TGTGCCAGTAGTATAACCCCAACAGGGCAACAGCCCCAGCATTTT. This codes for CASSITPTGQQPQHF.

With respect to this clone: A junction end diverges from the germline sequence, so it may reflect a read error. V usage is TRBV2 and J usage is TRBJ1-1, with 7 nucleotides matching TRBD1. Germline CDR1 and CDR2: SNHLY and FYNNEI. The CDR3 consists of 14 residues. CDR3 amino acids: CASTRGSLNTEAFF. CDR3 sequence (DNA): TGTGCCAGCACCAGGGGGTCCTTGAACACTGAAGCCTTCTTT.

The rearrangement uses TRBV5-6 and TRBJ2-5, with D maybe TRBD1 (5 bases). The CDR3 has 14 residues. Trimming removed 0 bases from V and 5 bases from J, with 11 bases in between. The germline gives CDR1 SGHDT, CDR2 YYEEEE. The CDR3 nucleotides read TGTGCCAGCAGCTTGGAAGGGGTGAGGGAGACCCAGTACTTC. This translates into CASSLEGVRETQYF.

This clone was observed a few times. V is TRBV4-3 and J is TRBJ1-1; D remains ambiguous. The V end lost 1 base, the J end lost 1 base, and 7 bases lay between the germline ends. CDR1 and CDR2 (germline): LGHNA, YSLEER. This CDR3 is built from 14 residues. CDR3 amino acids: CASSQVGWNTEAFF. CDR3 DNA: TGCGCCAGCAGCCAAGTGGGGTGGAACACTGAAGCTTTCTTT.

Worth noting for this clone: Just one base apart from a much larger clone, this may be a read error. This same CDR3 is encoded by further DNA sequences in the sample. This chain uses TRBV28 with TRBJ2-7, with 8 bases aligning to TRBD2. The CDR3 totals 14 residues. Germline-derived CDR1 and CDR2 are MDHEN and SYDVKM. Losses at the gene ends were 7 bases for V and 2 bases for J; bases not matched to a gene: 7. The CDR3 nucleotides are TGTGCCAGCAAGTCTAGCGGGCCTACCTACGAGCAGTACTTC. Translation: CASKSSGPTYEQYF. The whole variable domain, filled in from reference TRBV28 and TRBJ2-7, reads DVKVTQSSRYLVKRTGEKVFLECVQDMDHENMFWYRQDPGLGLRLIYFSYDVKMKEKGDIPEGYSVSREKKERFSLILESASTNQTSMYLCASKSSGPTYEQYFGPGTRLTVT.

This clone turned up a few times. The V call is TRBV6-6, the J call TRBJ2-2, with D hard to call. Germline CDR1 and CDR2: MNHNY and SVGAGI (reference sequence). Trimming took off 7 bases at V and 0 bases at J, with 6 bases between the two ends. There are 13 residues in the CDR3. CDR3 bases: TGTGCCAGCACTACCACGAACACCGGGGAGCTGTTTTTT. Amino acid sequence: CASTTTNTGELFF.

This chain connects TRBV7-6 to TRBJ2-1; 12 positions match TRBD2. The trim removed 5 bases at V and 8 bases at J, leaving 7 bases unmatched. Germline-derived CDR1 and CDR2 are SGHVS and FNYEAQ. This CDR3 comprises 15 residues. Here the CDR3 reads CASSTRLAGVDEQFF. Written as DNA, the CDR3 is TGTGCCAGCAGCACCAGACTAGCGGGAGTCGATGAGCAGTTCTTC. The whole variable domain, remainder taken from reference TRBV7-6 and TRBJ2-1, is GAGVSQSPRYKVTKRGQDVALRCDPISGHVSLYWYRQALGQGPEFLTYFNYEAQQDKSGLPNDRFSAERPEGSISTLTIQRTEQRDSAMYRCASSTRLAGVDEQFFGPGTRLTVL.

The chain links TRBV19 to TRBJ2-1; 10 bases fit TRBD2. J gave up 2 bases and V 8 bases, and 6 bases lay outside the gene matches. From germline, CDR1 is LNHDA and CDR2 SQIVND (reference sequence). The CDR3 runs to 15 residues. CDR3 in DNA: TGTGCCAGTTCAATAGCGGGAGGAGCCTACAATGAGCAGTTCTTC. This encodes CASSIAGGAYNEQFF.

Many counts were recorded for this clone. This CDR3 is also generated by other DNA sequences in the sample. The V gene is TRBV7-9, the J gene TRBJ1-4, with D uncertain. The germline V gene has CDR1 SEHNR and CDR2 FQNEAQ (reference sequence). The V end was cut by 3 bases, the J end by 0 bases, with 5 bases between. The CDR3 contains 14 residues. Here the CDR3 DNA reads TGTGCCAGCAGCTTGACCTCAACTAATGAAAAACTGTTTTTT. This sequence encodes CASSLTSTNEKLFF.

This rearrangement joins TRBV2 to TRBJ2-2; 11 bases line up with TRBD2. The CDR3 contains 15 residues. V trimming: 5 bases; J trimming: 4 bases; junction bases outside the gene matches: 3. Germline CDR1 reads SNHLY; CDR2 reads FYNNEI. The CDR3 DNA reads as TGTGCCAGCAGTCCACTAGCGGGGGTCACCGGGGAGCTGTTTTTT. It specifies CASSPLAGVTGELFF.

V is TRBV28 and J is TRBJ1-5, with D possibly being TRBD1 (6 bases). Trimming took 4 bases from V and 0 from J, leaving 25 bases between them. The CDR3 consists of 20 residues. Looked up from germline, CDR1 is MDHEN and CDR2 is SYDVKM. The chain's CDR3 is CASSYFFFVGSDSSNQPQHF. Written as DNA, the CDR3 is TGTGCCAGCAGTTATTTCTTCTTCGTGGGATCGGACAGTAGCAATCAGCCCCAGCATTTT.